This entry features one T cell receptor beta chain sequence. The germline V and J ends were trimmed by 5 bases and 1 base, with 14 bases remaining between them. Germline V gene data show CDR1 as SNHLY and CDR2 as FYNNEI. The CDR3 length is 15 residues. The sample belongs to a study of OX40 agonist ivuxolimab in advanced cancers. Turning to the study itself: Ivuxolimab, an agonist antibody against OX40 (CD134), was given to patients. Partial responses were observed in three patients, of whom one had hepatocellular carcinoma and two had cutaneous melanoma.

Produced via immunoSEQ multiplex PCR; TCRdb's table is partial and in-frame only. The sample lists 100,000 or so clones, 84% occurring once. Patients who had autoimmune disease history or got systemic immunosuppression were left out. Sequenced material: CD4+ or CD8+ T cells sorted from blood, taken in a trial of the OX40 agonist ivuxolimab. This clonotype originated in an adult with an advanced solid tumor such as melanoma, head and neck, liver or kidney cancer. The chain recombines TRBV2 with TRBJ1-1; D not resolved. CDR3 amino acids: CASSPQVGKNTEAFF. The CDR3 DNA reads TGTGCCAGCAGTCCCCAAGTAGGCAAGAACACTGAAGCTTTCTTT.